This T cell receptor (beta chain) derives from a study of cytomegalovirus exposure and HLA in healthy donors. In germline, CDR1 is SNHLY, CDR2 FYNNEI. V lost 9 bases and J 8 bases, leaving 13 bases between the germline ends. The CDR3 contains 11 residues. 60 Vbeta and 13 Jbeta primers were used in PCR. Profiling relied on immunoSEQ multiplex PCR, and the TCRdb table lists in-frame clones only, not all of them. The sample contains 95,000 to 150,000 clones, about 11% of which appear only once. The sample holds a few counts of this clone. Sequenced material: PBMCs. This receptor was taken from a woman between 18 and 30 years old in good health and CMV-seropositive. V usage is TRBV2 and J usage is TRBJ1-2, with unresolved D. The CDR3 bases are TGTGCCAGTCGGGAGTCCTGGGGCTACACCTTC. Translating gives CASRESWGYTF.